This T cell receptor beta chain was observed in a study of monozygotic twins with inflammatory bowel disease. Germline V gives CDR1 SGHRS, CDR2 YFSETQ. The CDR3 loop spans 15 amino acids. Template switching was used to attach UMIs, which incorporated a 6-nucleotide sample barcode. Two nested PCRs, run for approximately 17 and 9 cycles, were applied to TCRalpha and TCRbeta cDNA. TCRdb re-called the 5' RACE reads; every CDR3 protein appears as one record, without DNA. This sample lists hundreds of thousands of distinct CDR3 sequences; its ten largest clones have roughly 2.2%. Whole blood without T cell sorting served as the source of isolated total RNA.

The chain has TRBV5-1 and TRBJ1-4. The specimen sequenced was blood. This clonotype was obtained from a human donor with ulcerative colitis or Crohn's disease, or a healthy co-twin of an affected twin (not recorded which). CDR3: CASSREGATNEKLFF.